These T cell receptor beta chains were read from a single sample in a study of radiation and T cells in renal cell carcinoma. TCRdb's table, derived via immunoSEQ multiplex PCR, lists solely in-frame clones and lacks some. Among about 77,000 clones listed, approximately 82% were seen once. Here the sequenced sample was blood, taken from a patient whose treatment included radiotherapy and nephrectomy. The receptor set was obtained from a woman aged 60 to 75 with renal cell carcinoma. CDR3s include the opening cysteine and the closing phenylalanine or tryptophan. A D gene is named only where the DNA matches it firmly. Where a row states a size, it is once, few, many or the class of an expanded clone; other rows omit it.

DNA	CDR3	V	J	D	size
TGTGCCAGCAGTGACGATACTAGCGGGAATGAGCAGTTCTTC	CASSDDTSGNEQFF	TRBV6-4	TRBJ2-1	TRBD2	.
TGCAGCGCCTCCGGGGGGGCGGGAGACGGGACAGATACGCAGTATTTT	CSASGGAGDGTDTQYF	TRBV29-1	TRBJ2-3	TRBD2	.
TGCGCCAGCAGCGTAATGACAGGGGTGGGGAGCACTGAAGCTTTCTTT	CASSVMTGVGSTEAFF	TRBV5-1	TRBJ1-1	TRBD1	.
TGTGCCAGCAGCTCTCCAACCACGGGACAGGGATCGGCGTACGAGCAGTACTTC	CASSSPTTGQGSAYEQYF	TRBV7-3	TRBJ2-7	TRBD1	.
TGCAGCGGGGAAGGTGGGGAGCAGTTCTTC	CSGEGGEQFF	TRBV29-1	TRBJ2-1	.	.
TGTGCCAGCAGCCCAGGCGGGATGGGCAGGATTACCAGGACAGATACGCAGTATTTT	CASSPGGMGRITRTDTQYF	TRBV7-9	TRBJ2-3	.	once
TGTGCCAGTAGTATAGCCCCCCGTGGGACAGATACGCAGTATTTT	CASSIAPRGTDTQYF	TRBV19	TRBJ2-3	.	.
TGCGCCAGCAGCTACCGGGACCAGACGTACGAGCAGTACTTC	CASSYRDQTYEQYF	TRBV4-1	TRBJ2-7	.	.
TGTGCCAGCCAGGGTGTCTCCTACGAGCAGTACTTC	CASQGVSYEQYF	TRBV27	TRBJ2-7	.	.
TGTGCCAGCAGTGGAGGCCCTGGAAACACCATATATTTT	CASSGGPGNTIYF	TRBV25-1	TRBJ1-3	.	.
TGTGCCAGCACTACACACCCGGGACAGGGGTACGAGCAGTACTTC	CASTTHPGQGYEQYF	TRBV6-5	TRBJ2-7	TRBD1	.
TGTGCCAGCAGTGAAACAACTAGCGGGAAGTACGAGCAGTACTTC	CASSETTSGKYEQYF	TRBV6-1	TRBJ2-7	TRBD2	.
TGTGCCAGCAGCCCGGGCGGGTCCTCCTACAATGAGCAGTTCTTC	CASSPGGSSYNEQFF	TRBV9	TRBJ2-1	.	.
TGCAGTGTTCAAGGTTATGGCTACACCTTC	CSVQGYGYTF	TRBV20-1	TRBJ1-2	.	.
TGTGCCAGCAGCCAGGGTTACGACTATGGCTACACCTTC	CASSQGYDYGYTF	TRBV14	TRBJ1-2	.	.
TGCGCCAGCAGCTTGGCCCCGGACAGGGCCACAGATACGCAGTATTTT	CASSLAPDRATDTQYF	TRBV5-1	TRBJ2-3	TRBD1	.
TGTGCCAGCAGCTTGGCCCGGGGGGAGTCACCCCTCCACTTT	CASSLARGESPLHF	TRBV5-6	TRBJ1-6	.	.
TGTGCCAGCAATCCCTCGGACCGGGCGGAGACCCAGTACTTC	CASNPSDRAETQYF	TRBV6-5	TRBJ2-5	.	.
TGTGCCAGCAGCCCAGCACTAGCGGGAGTTAGCAATGAGCAGTTCTTC	CASSPALAGVSNEQFF	TRBV7-2	TRBJ2-1	TRBD2	.
TGTGCCAGTAGTATAGCCATAGGCTCCTACAATGAGCAGTTCTTC	CASSIAIGSYNEQFF	TRBV19	TRBJ2-1	.	.
TGTGCCAGCAGTATTACAGGGAGGTACGAGCAGTACTTC	CASSITGRYEQYF	TRBV27	TRBJ2-7	.	.
TGTGCCAGCAGCTTAACGGGGGCCCCGCGAGAGACCCAGTACTTC	CASSLTGAPRETQYF	TRBV7-3	TRBJ2-5	.	.
TGTGCCAGCAGCTCGACACGTGGTGGAAACACCATATATTTT	CASSSTRGGNTIYF	TRBV11-2	TRBJ1-3	.	.
TGTGCCAGCAGTTCCCTTAATAGCGGGAGGGGCGCCTACAATGAGCAGTTCTTC	CASSSLNSGRGAYNEQFF	TRBV27	TRBJ2-1	TRBD2	few
TGCGCCAGCAGCCAAGGGGGGACGGACACCGGGGAGCTGTTTTTT	CASSQGGTDTGELFF	TRBV4-3	TRBJ2-2	.	.
TGTGCCTGGAGCCCGAACCTTTGGGAGCAGTACTTC	CAWSPNLWEQYF	TRBV30	TRBJ2-7	.	.
TGTGCCAGCAGCCCTGGGGGATATGGCTACACCTTC	CASSPGGYGYTF	TRBV5-6	TRBJ1-2	.	.